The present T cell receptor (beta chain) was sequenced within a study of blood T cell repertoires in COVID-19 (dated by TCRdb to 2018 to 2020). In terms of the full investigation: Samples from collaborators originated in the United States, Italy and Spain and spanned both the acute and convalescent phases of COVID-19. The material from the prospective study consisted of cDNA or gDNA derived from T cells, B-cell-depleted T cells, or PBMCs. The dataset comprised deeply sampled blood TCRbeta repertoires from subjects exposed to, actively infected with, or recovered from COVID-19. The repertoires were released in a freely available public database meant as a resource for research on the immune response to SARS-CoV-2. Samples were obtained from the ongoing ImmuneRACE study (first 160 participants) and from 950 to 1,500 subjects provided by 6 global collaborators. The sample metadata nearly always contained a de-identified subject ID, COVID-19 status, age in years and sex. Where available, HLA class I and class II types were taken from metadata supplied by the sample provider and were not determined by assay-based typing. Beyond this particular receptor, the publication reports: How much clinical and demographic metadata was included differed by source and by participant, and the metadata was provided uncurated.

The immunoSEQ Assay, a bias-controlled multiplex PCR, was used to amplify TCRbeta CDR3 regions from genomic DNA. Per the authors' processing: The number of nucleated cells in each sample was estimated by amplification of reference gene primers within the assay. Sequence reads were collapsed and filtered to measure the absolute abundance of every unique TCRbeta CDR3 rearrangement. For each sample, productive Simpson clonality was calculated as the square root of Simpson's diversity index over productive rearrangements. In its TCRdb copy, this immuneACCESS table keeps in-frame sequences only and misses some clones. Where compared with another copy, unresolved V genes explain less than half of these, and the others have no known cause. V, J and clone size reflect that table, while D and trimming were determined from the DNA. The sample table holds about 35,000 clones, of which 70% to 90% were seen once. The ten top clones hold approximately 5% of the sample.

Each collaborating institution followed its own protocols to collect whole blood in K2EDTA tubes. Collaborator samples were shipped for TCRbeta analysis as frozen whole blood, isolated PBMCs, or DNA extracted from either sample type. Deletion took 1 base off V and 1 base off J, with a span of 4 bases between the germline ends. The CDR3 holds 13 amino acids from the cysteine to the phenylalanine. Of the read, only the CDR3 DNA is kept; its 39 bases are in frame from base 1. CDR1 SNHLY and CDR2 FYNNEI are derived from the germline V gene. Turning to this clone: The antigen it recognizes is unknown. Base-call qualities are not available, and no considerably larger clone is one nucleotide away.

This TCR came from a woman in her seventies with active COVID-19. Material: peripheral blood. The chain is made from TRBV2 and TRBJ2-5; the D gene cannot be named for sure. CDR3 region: CASSEESQETQYF. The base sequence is TGTGCCAGCAGTGAAGAGAGCCAAGAGACCCAGTACTTC.